This is a list of T cell receptor beta chains from one sample in a study of blood T cell repertoires in COVID-19. Produced via immunoSEQ multiplex PCR; TCRdb's table is partial and in-frame only. The top ten hold about 1.9% of the sample, which has hundreds of thousands of clones, 85% seen once. Specimen: PBMCs or T cells enriched from blood (not recorded which). All receptors come from a woman in her twenties or thirties who had been exposed to COVID-19. Both conserved end residues are part of each CDR3. Fields, in order: V gene, clone size, J gene, D gene, CDR3 protein, CDR3 DNA. A D gene is named only where the DNA matches it firmly. The size field is filled for only some rows; it gives once, few, many or a size class.

>TRBV10-3|-|TRBJ2-7|-
CAISSRTVSTYEQYF
TGTGCCATCAGTTCCCGGACAGTTTCGACCTACGAGCAGTACTTC
>TRBV6-2/TRBV6-3|-|TRBJ1-5|-
CASSLPLGRVDQPQHF
TGTGCCAGCAGTCTCCCCCTTGGCAGGGTGGATCAGCCCCAGCATTTT
>TRBV30|-|TRBJ2-7|TRBD1
CAWSPTGSISYEQYF
TGTGCCTGGAGTCCGACAGGGTCCATTTCCTACGAGCAGTACTTC
>TRBV10-3|-|TRBJ1-5|-
CAISVGESEPQHF
TGTGCCATCAGTGTAGGGGAATCGGAGCCCCAGCATTTT
>TRBV10-3|once|TRBJ1-5|-
CAISEGRARGNQPQHF
TGTGCCATCAGTGAAGGGCGGGCGAGAGGCAATCAGCCCCAGCATTTT
>TRBV18|-|TRBJ1-6|TRBD1
CASSPAGTGSDSPLHF
TGTGCCAGCTCACCAGCCGGGACAGGGTCGGACTCACCCCTCCACTTT
>TRBV19|-|TRBJ1-4|TRBD1
CASSSDRWSEKLFF
TGTGCCAGTAGTTCGGACAGGTGGAGTGAAAAACTGTTTTTT
>TRBV15|-|TRBJ2-1|TRBD2
CATSTTSGMVNEQFF
TGTGCCACCAGTACGACTAGCGGGATGGTCAATGAGCAGTTCTTC
>TRBV9|many|TRBJ2-3|TRBD1
CASSVGQGTDTQYF
TGTGCCAGCAGCGTGGGACAGGGGACAGATACGCAGTATTTT
>TRBV5-1|-|TRBJ2-1|-
CASSLEKSSYNEQFF
TGCGCCAGCAGCTTGGAAAAGAGCTCCTACAATGAGCAGTTCTTC
>TRBV6-5|-|TRBJ1-1|TRBD1
CASSYPGTDEAFF
TGTGCCAGCAGTTACCCGGGGACAGATGAAGCTTTCTTT
>TRBV10-2|-|TRBJ1-4|-
CASSEKGRGEKLFF
TGCGCCAGCAGTGAAAAGGGGCGTGGTGAAAAACTGTTTTTT
>TRBV6-4|-|TRBJ2-6|-
CASSDLSSAPVLTF
TGTGCCAGCAGTGACTTATCCAGTGCCCCCGTCCTGACTTTC
>TRBV28|-|TRBJ2-1|-
CASKRGSSYNEQFF
TGTGCCAGCAAGAGAGGGAGCTCCTACAATGAGCAGTTCTTC
>TRBV10-3|-|TRBJ1-5|-
CATCRDSNQPQHF
TGTGCCACCTGCCGGGATAGCAATCAGCCCCAGCATTTT
>TRBV4-1|-|TRBJ2-3|TRBD2
CASSPPASGRGSGTDTQYF
TGCGCCAGCAGCCCCCCGGCTAGCGGGAGAGGGTCTGGCACAGATACGCAGTATTTT
>TRBV19|-|TRBJ2-1|-
CASSSKNGGRKQDEQFF
TGTGCCAGTAGTTCAAAGAACGGGGGGCGCAAGCAAGATGAGCAGTTCTTC
>TRBV19|-|TRBJ2-2|TRBD1
CASSFSGQGTTGELFF
TGTGCCAGTAGTTTTTCGGGACAGGGGACGACCGGGGAGCTGTTTTTT
>TRBV4-2|-|TRBJ1-4|-
CASSLRGSPADYEKLFF
TGTGCCAGCAGCCTACGTGGTTCGCCAGCTGACTATGAAAAACTGTTTTTT
>TRBV5-1|-|TRBJ2-1|TRBD2
CASSLTTSGYNEQFF
TGCGCCAGCAGCTTGACTACTAGCGGATACAATGAGCAGTTCTTC
>TRBV30|-|TRBJ1-2|-
CAWNINGYTF
TGTGCCTGGAACATAAATGGCTACACCTTC
>TRBV2|-|TRBJ1-2|TRBD1
CASRPGTGHGYTF
TGTGCCAGCAGACCTGGGACAGGACATGGCTACACCTTC
>TRBV6-1|-|TRBJ2-1|TRBD2
CASSEGGGQFF
TGTGCCAGCAGTGAAGGCGGGGGGCAGTTCTTC
>TRBV18|-|TRBJ1-6|-
CASSLYHLEGEENSPLHF
TGTGCCAGCTCACTATATCATTTAGAGGGGGAAGAGAATTCACCCCTCCACTTT
>TRBV12-3/TRBV12-4|-|TRBJ1-5|-
CASSFGTSPVHF
TGTGCCAGCAGTTTCGGGACATCCCCGGTGCATTTT
>TRBV11-2|-|TRBJ2-5|TRBD2
CASSLVASGKETQYF
TGTGCCAGCAGCTTAGTGGCTAGCGGGAAAGAGACCCAGTACTTC
>TRBV4-3|-|TRBJ2-5|TRBD2
CASSPTSGGTRETQYF
TGCGCCAGCAGCCCAACTAGCGGGGGGACCCGGGAGACCCAGTACTTC
>TRBV7-2|-|TRBJ2-3|TRBD2
CASSHISGKETDTQYF
TGTGCCAGCAGCCATATAAGCGGGAAGGAGACAGATACGCAGTATTTT
>TRBV7-9|-|TRBJ1-4|-
CASSYTPATNEKLFF
TGTGCCAGCAGCTACACCCCCGCAACTAATGAAAAACTGTTTTTT
>TRBV5-1|-|TRBJ2-1|-
CASSLQVGGNEQFF
TGCGCCAGCAGCCTCCAAGTCGGAGGCAATGAGCAGTTCTTC
>TRBV28|-|TRBJ2-5|TRBD2
CASSFRAGDQETQYF
TGTGCCAGCAGTTTCCGGGCGGGGGACCAAGAGACCCAGTACTTC
>TRBV3-1/TRBV3-2|-|TRBJ2-4|TRBD2
CASTQVRRGGQNIQYF
TGTGCCAGCACCCAAGTACGGCGGGGGGGGCAAAACATTCAGTACTTC
>TRBV29-1|-|TRBJ1-2|-
CSVGGDYDGYTF
TGCAGCGTTGGGGGGGATTACGATGGCTACACCTTC
>TRBV6-5|-|TRBJ1-6|-
CASADGRHNSPLHF
TGTGCCAGTGCGGACGGGAGGCATAATTCACCCCTCCACTTT
>TRBV28|-|TRBJ2-7|TRBD2
CASSPTLAGGAYEQYF
TGTGCCAGCAGTCCGACCCTAGCGGGGGGGGCCTACGAGCAGTACTTC
>TRBV4-2|-|TRBJ1-6|TRBD1
CASSQGQGASPLHF
TGTGCCAGCAGCCAAGGACAGGGGGCTTCACCCCTCCACTTT
>TRBV18|-|TRBJ1-3|TRBD1
CASSPGTAGNTIYF
TGTGCCAGCTCACCAGGGACAGCTGGAAACACCATATATTTT
>TRBV9|-|TRBJ2-1|TRBD2
CASSVGGGAIGEQFF
TGTGCCAGCAGCGTGGGCGGGGGGGCCATCGGTGAGCAGTTCTTC
>TRBV5-1|-|TRBJ2-5|TRBD2
CASSEGLVTLSQETQYF
TGCGCCAGCAGCGAGGGACTAGTTACCCTATCACAAGAGACCCAGTACTTC
>TRBV7-2|-|TRBJ1-5|TRBD1
CASSLMVGQGNQPQHF
TGTGCCAGCAGCTTAATGGTCGGACAGGGCAATCAGCCCCAGCATTTT
>TRBV5-4|-|TRBJ2-4|TRBD1
CASRSGTALAKNIQYF
TGTGCCAGCAGGTCCGGGACAGCTCTAGCCAAAAACATTCAGTACTTC
>TRBV27|-|TRBJ2-6|TRBD2
CASSPTSVSSGANVLTF
TGTGCCAGCAGTCCGACTAGCGTAAGCTCTGGGGCCAACGTCCTGACTTTC
>TRBV4-2|few|TRBJ2-7|-
CASSQVQTESYEQYF
TGTGCCAGCAGCCAAGTCCAGACTGAATCCTACGAGCAGTACTTC
>TRBV5-4|-|TRBJ1-1|-
CASSSPPGGTNTEAFF
TGTGCCAGCAGCTCCCCCCCAGGCGGGACGAACACTGAAGCTTTCTTT
>TRBV5-1|-|TRBJ2-5|-
CASSSTVIGETQYF
TGCGCCAGCAGCTCTACGGTAATTGGAGAGACCCAGTACTTC
>TRBV30|-|TRBJ2-2|-
CACSGNTGELFF
TGTGCCTGCTCAGGGAACACCGGGGAGCTGTTTTTT
>TRBV12-3/TRBV12-4|-|TRBJ1-1|-
CASRRQDYTEAFF
TGTGCCAGCAGGCGACAGGACTACACTGAAGCTTTCTTT
>TRBV6-5|-|TRBJ2-2|-
CASSYSPRSTGELFF
TGTGCCAGCAGTTACTCTCCTAGGTCCACCGGGGAGCTGTTTTTT
>TRBV7-2|once|TRBJ2-7|-
CASSFPRGSQGSYEQYF
TGTGCCAGCAGCTTCCCACGGGGTTCACAGGGCTCCTACGAGCAGTACTTC
>TRBV4-1|-|TRBJ1-6|-
CASSQMGPSSYNSPLHF
TGCGCCAGCAGCCAAATGGGGCCGAGCTCCTATAATTCACCCCTCCACTTT
>TRBV7-8|many|TRBJ2-3|TRBD1
CASTGQGGTDTQYF
TGTGCCAGCACAGGACAGGGAGGCACAGATACGCAGTATTTT
>TRBV2|-|TRBJ2-3|-
CASTYRGSTDTQYF
TGTGCCAGCACCTATAGGGGGAGCACAGATACGCAGTATTTT